This T cell receptor beta chain was captured in a study of shared clonotypes between healthy human individuals. Evenly divided among several immunoSEQ plates was the genomic DNA of each subset. Sequencing used immunoSEQ multiplex PCR; TCRdb keeps in-frame clones, though not all of them. The sample lists over a million clones, roughly 96% occurring once. Germline V lookup: CDR1 LNHDA, CDR2 SQIVND (reference sequence). This CDR3 comprises 16 residues. Trimming removed 3 bases from V and 1 base from J, with 12 bases in between. The chain has TRBV19 and TRBJ2-2; the D gene is possibly TRBD1 (6 bases). The specimen was naive CD4+ T cells sorted from blood. Subset reported: CD45RA+ positively selected. The source of this sequence is a man aged 30 to 39 in good health. DNA for the CDR3: TGTGCCAGTAGTATCAGGACAGTCAGGAACACCGGGGAGCTGTTTTTT. Its protein is CASSIRTVRNTGELFF.